The rows below give T cell receptor beta chains drawn from one sample of a study of OX40 agonist ivuxolimab in advanced cancers. Profiled with immunoSEQ multiplex PCR; TCRdb holds only in-frame clones, not every one. The sample has approximately 46,000 clones, around 87% seen once. Source: CD4+ or CD8+ T cells sorted from blood, taken in a trial of the OX40 agonist ivuxolimab. These receptors came from an adult with an advanced solid tumor such as melanoma, head and neck, liver or kidney cancer. CDR3s include the opening cysteine and the closing phenylalanine or tryptophan. The D gene is left open where the match is weak. Part of the rows lack a size; the others show once, few, many or a class for expanded clones.

v_call: TRBV7-3
d_call: TRBD1
j_call: TRBJ2-3
clone_size: .
cdr3_length: 15
cdr3_aa: CASSLLGTGDDTQYF
cdr3_nt: TGTGCCAGCAGCTTACTCGGGACAGGGGACGATACGCAGTATTTT

v_call: TRBV15
d_call: .
j_call: TRBJ2-1
clone_size: once
cdr3_length: 10
cdr3_aa: CATGDNEQFF
cdr3_nt: TGTGCCACCGGGGACAATGAGCAGTTCTTC

v_call: TRBV5-6
d_call: .
j_call: TRBJ1-1
clone_size: .
cdr3_length: 13
cdr3_aa: CASSTLGLDEAFF
cdr3_nt: TGTGCCAGCAGCACCCTGGGGTTGGATGAAGCTTTCTTT

v_call: TRBV6-1
d_call: .
j_call: TRBJ2-4
clone_size: .
cdr3_length: 15
cdr3_aa: CASRTGYLAKNIQYF
cdr3_nt: TGTGCCAGCAGGACAGGATACCTAGCCAAAAACATTCAGTACTTC

v_call: TRBV29-1
d_call: TRBD1
j_call: TRBJ2-3
clone_size: .
cdr3_length: 17
cdr3_aa: CSVEGSRDRPSTDTQYF
cdr3_nt: TGCAGCGTTGAAGGCTCACGGGACAGGCCGAGCACAGATACGCAGTATTTT

v_call: TRBV2
d_call: TRBD2
j_call: TRBJ2-7
clone_size: .
cdr3_length: 16
cdr3_aa: CASSPAGTSRLPGQYF
cdr3_nt: TGTGCCAGCAGTCCGGCCGGGACTAGCCGACTTCCCGGGCAGTACTTC

v_call: TRBV6-5
d_call: .
j_call: TRBJ2-7
clone_size: .
cdr3_length: 14
cdr3_aa: CASSYGGTAYEQYF
cdr3_nt: TGTGCCAGCAGTTACGGGGGGACAGCCTACGAGCAGTACTTC

v_call: TRBV9
d_call: TRBD2
j_call: TRBJ2-1
clone_size: .
cdr3_length: 15
cdr3_aa: CASSVGSSGNNEQFF
cdr3_nt: TGTGCCAGCAGCGTAGGGTCTAGCGGGAACAATGAGCAGTTCTTC

v_call: TRBV11-2
d_call: .
j_call: TRBJ1-1
clone_size: .
cdr3_length: 17
cdr3_aa: CASSLGVYSPWDTEAFF
cdr3_nt: TGTGCCAGCAGCTTGGGGGTCTACTCTCCTTGGGACACTGAAGCTTTCTTT

v_call: TRBV15
d_call: TRBD1
j_call: TRBJ1-4
clone_size: once
cdr3_length: 16
cdr3_aa: CATSRDPTGVDEKLFF
cdr3_nt: TGTGCCACCAGCAGAGATCCTACAGGGGTGGATGAAAAACTGTTTTTT

v_call: TRBV7-9
d_call: .
j_call: TRBJ1-5
clone_size: .
cdr3_length: 13
cdr3_aa: CASSQGWGQPQHF
cdr3_nt: TGTGCCAGCAGTCAGGGCTGGGGTCAGCCCCAGCATTTT

v_call: TRBV5-6
d_call: .
j_call: TRBJ1-6
clone_size: .
cdr3_length: 15
cdr3_aa: CASSLLWAYDSPLHF
cdr3_nt: TGTGCCAGCAGCTTATTATGGGCTTATGATTCACCCCTCCACTTT

v_call: TRBV27
d_call: .
j_call: TRBJ2-1
clone_size: .
cdr3_length: 16
cdr3_aa: CASSSLTPSSYNEQFF
cdr3_nt: TGTGCCAGCAGTTCCCTGACTCCTAGCTCCTACAATGAGCAGTTCTTC

v_call: TRBV10-3
d_call: .
j_call: TRBJ2-7
clone_size: .
cdr3_length: 15
cdr3_aa: CAISEQGTPSYEQYF
cdr3_nt: TGTGCCATCAGTGAGCAGGGGACACCTTCCTACGAGCAGTACTTC

v_call: TRBV28
d_call: TRBD2
j_call: TRBJ2-1
clone_size: .
cdr3_length: 19
cdr3_aa: CASLSVGLAGTGRYNEQFF
cdr3_nt: TGTGCCAGCCTCTCAGTGGGACTAGCGGGAACAGGGCGGTACAATGAGCAGTTCTTC

v_call: TRBV5-1
d_call: .
j_call: TRBJ1-1
clone_size: .
cdr3_length: 14
cdr3_aa: CASSLSSGYTEAFF
cdr3_nt: TGCGCCAGCAGCTTGAGTTCAGGATATACTGAAGCTTTCTTT

v_call: TRBV25-1
d_call: .
j_call: TRBJ1-3
clone_size: .
cdr3_length: 15
cdr3_aa: CASSGSTYSGNTIYF
cdr3_nt: TGTGCCAGCAGTGGGTCGACCTACTCTGGAAACACCATATATTTT

v_call: TRBV18
d_call: .
j_call: TRBJ2-1
clone_size: .
cdr3_length: 16
cdr3_aa: CASSVYSGTPENEQFF
cdr3_nt: TGTGCCAGCTCAGTATATTCCGGGACCCCCGAAAATGAGCAGTTCTTC

v_call: TRBV28
d_call: TRBD1
j_call: TRBJ1-1
clone_size: .
cdr3_length: 15
cdr3_aa: CASSQRDRLNTEAFF
cdr3_nt: TGTGCCAGCAGTCAAAGGGACAGATTGAACACTGAAGCTTTCTTT

v_call: TRBV7-2
d_call: .
j_call: TRBJ1-2
clone_size: .
cdr3_length: 14
cdr3_aa: CASIATWAVGGYTF
cdr3_nt: TGTGCCAGCATCGCTACGTGGGCAGTTGGCGGGTACACCTTC

v_call: TRBV5-1
d_call: TRBD1
j_call: TRBJ1-2
clone_size: .
cdr3_length: 14
cdr3_aa: CASSGTGNPYGYTF
cdr3_nt: TGCGCCAGCAGCGGGACAGGGAACCCCTATGGCTACACCTTC

v_call: TRBV2
d_call: TRBD1
j_call: TRBJ2-7
clone_size: .
cdr3_length: 16
cdr3_aa: CASSRTRTGASYEQYF
cdr3_nt: TGTGCCAGCAGCCGAACTAGGACAGGGGCCTCCTACGAGCAGTACTTC

v_call: TRBV9
d_call: .
j_call: TRBJ2-2
clone_size: .
cdr3_length: 15
cdr3_aa: CASSAPGYHTGELFF
cdr3_nt: TGTGCCAGCAGCGCTCCGGGATATCACACCGGGGAGCTGTTTTTT

v_call: TRBV28
d_call: .
j_call: TRBJ1-5
clone_size: .
cdr3_length: 15
cdr3_aa: CASSSKDYSNQPQHF
cdr3_nt: TGTGCCAGCAGTTCGAAGGATTATAGCAATCAGCCCCAGCATTTT

v_call: TRBV7-6
d_call: TRBD1
j_call: TRBJ2-7
clone_size: .
cdr3_length: 14
cdr3_aa: CASSSGQGHDEQYF
cdr3_nt: TGTGCCAGCAGCTCGGGACAGGGTCATGACGAGCAGTACTTC

v_call: TRBV7-9
d_call: .
j_call: TRBJ2-3
clone_size: once
cdr3_length: 15
cdr3_aa: CASSSLGARTDTQYF
cdr3_nt: TGTGCCAGCAGCAGTCTTGGGGCGAGGACAGATACGCAGTATTTT

v_call: TRBV15
d_call: TRBD2
j_call: TRBJ2-7
clone_size: .
cdr3_length: 13
cdr3_aa: CATSPSGSYEQYF
cdr3_nt: TGTGCCACCAGCCCTAGCGGGAGCTACGAGCAGTACTTC

v_call: TRBV2
d_call: TRBD1
j_call: TRBJ1-2
clone_size: .
cdr3_length: 14
cdr3_aa: CASRAQGSGYGYTF
cdr3_nt: TGTGCCAGCAGGGCACAGGGGTCGGGCTATGGCTACACCTTC

v_call: TRBV28
d_call: TRBD2
j_call: TRBJ2-5
clone_size: .
cdr3_length: 17
cdr3_aa: CASSWTSGRSSEETQYF
cdr3_nt: TGTGCCAGCAGTTGGACTAGCGGGAGAAGCTCCGAAGAGACCCAGTACTTC

v_call: TRBV11-2
d_call: .
j_call: TRBJ2-3
clone_size: few
cdr3_length: 14
cdr3_aa: CASSLELPLDTQYF
cdr3_nt: TGTGCCAGCAGCTTAGAACTCCCTTTGGATACGCAGTATTTT

v_call: TRBV4-1
d_call: TRBD1
j_call: TRBJ1-5
clone_size: .
cdr3_length: 15
cdr3_aa: CASSRGTGDNQPQHF
cdr3_nt: TGCGCCAGCAGCCGAGGGACAGGGGACAATCAGCCCCAGCATTTT

v_call: TRBV6-1
d_call: .
j_call: TRBJ2-2
clone_size: .
cdr3_length: 15
cdr3_aa: CASSELVLGAGELFF
cdr3_nt: TGTGCCAGCAGTGAACTGGTATTGGGGGCCGGGGAGCTGTTTTTT

v_call: TRBV5-1
d_call: TRBD2
j_call: TRBJ2-1
clone_size: few
cdr3_length: 14
cdr3_aa: CASSRDYGNNEQFF
cdr3_nt: TGCGCCAGCAGCCGGGACTATGGAAACAATGAGCAGTTCTTC

v_call: TRBV5-1
d_call: TRBD2
j_call: TRBJ2-3
clone_size: .
cdr3_length: 14
cdr3_aa: CASWEREYEDTQYF
cdr3_nt: TGCGCCAGCTGGGAGCGGGAGTATGAAGATACGCAGTATTTT

v_call: TRBV29-1
d_call: .
j_call: TRBJ2-3
clone_size: .
cdr3_length: 15
cdr3_aa: CSVEKSGARTDTQYF
cdr3_nt: TGCAGCGTTGAGAAGTCGGGGGCTCGCACAGATACGCAGTATTTT

v_call: TRBV7-9
d_call: .
j_call: TRBJ1-1
clone_size: .
cdr3_length: 17
cdr3_aa: CASSPSHIGRKNTEAFF
cdr3_nt: TGTGCCAGCAGCCCATCCCATATCGGACGGAAGAACACTGAAGCTTTCTTT

v_call: TRBV9
d_call: TRBD2
j_call: TRBJ2-3
clone_size: once
cdr3_length: 15
cdr3_aa: CASSSRGGSTDTQYF
cdr3_nt: TGTGCCAGCAGCTCGCGGGGGGGCAGCACAGATACGCAGTATTTT

v_call: TRBV7-8
d_call: TRBD1
j_call: TRBJ2-7
clone_size: .
cdr3_length: 15
cdr3_aa: CASSTPGGSRNEQYF
cdr3_nt: TGTGCCAGCAGCACGCCAGGGGGCTCTAGAAACGAGCAGTACTTC

v_call: TRBV4-1
d_call: TRBD2
j_call: TRBJ2-1
clone_size: .
cdr3_length: 15
cdr3_aa: CASTSRGGLRNEQFF
cdr3_nt: TGCGCCAGCACCAGTCGGGGGGGCCTGCGCAATGAGCAGTTCTTC

v_call: TRBV7-6
d_call: .
j_call: TRBJ2-1
clone_size: .
cdr3_length: 16
cdr3_aa: CASRPRAGNRDNEQFF
cdr3_nt: TGTGCCAGCAGACCTAGGGCGGGAAATCGCGACAATGAGCAGTTCTTC

v_call: TRBV7-7
d_call: TRBD1
j_call: TRBJ1-1
clone_size: .
cdr3_length: 13
cdr3_aa: CASSRNRGTEAFF
cdr3_nt: TGTGCCAGCAGCAGAAACAGGGGAACTGAAGCTTTCTTT

v_call: TRBV4-3
d_call: .
j_call: TRBJ2-1
clone_size: .
cdr3_length: 14
cdr3_aa: CASSPRAAHNEQFF
cdr3_nt: TGCGCCAGCAGCCCCCGGGCAGCTCACAATGAGCAGTTCTTC

v_call: TRBV29-1
d_call: .
j_call: TRBJ1-1
clone_size: .
cdr3_length: 12
cdr3_aa: CSVRRGNTEAFF
cdr3_nt: TGCAGCGTTAGAAGGGGGAACACTGAAGCTTTCTTT

v_call: TRBV6-1
d_call: .
j_call: TRBJ2-3
clone_size: .
cdr3_length: 14
cdr3_aa: CASSAQAEFDTQYF
cdr3_nt: TGTGCCAGCAGTGCGCAAGCGGAGTTTGATACGCAGTATTTT

v_call: TRBV7-9
d_call: TRBD1
j_call: TRBJ2-7
clone_size: .
cdr3_length: 13
cdr3_aa: CASSLGTGYEQYF
cdr3_nt: TGTGCCAGCAGCTTAGGGACAGGCTACGAGCAGTACTTC

v_call: TRBV12-1
d_call: .
j_call: TRBJ1-1
clone_size: .
cdr3_length: 14
cdr3_aa: CASSSTGENTEAFF
cdr3_nt: TGTGCCAGCAGCTCGACAGGAGAGAACACTGAAGCTTTCTTT

v_call: TRBV7-6
d_call: .
j_call: TRBJ1-6
clone_size: few
cdr3_length: 16
cdr3_aa: CASSLSWGVRNSPLHF
cdr3_nt: TGTGCCAGCAGCTTAAGTTGGGGGGTACGGAATTCACCCCTCCACTTT

v_call: TRBV11-2
d_call: .
j_call: TRBJ2-6
clone_size: few
cdr3_length: 14
cdr3_aa: CASSYSSGANVLTF
cdr3_nt: TGTGCCAGCAGCTACAGCTCTGGGGCCAACGTCCTGACTTTC

v_call: TRBV27
d_call: TRBD2
j_call: TRBJ2-5
clone_size: .
cdr3_length: 16
cdr3_aa: CASSFLAGGRKETQYF
cdr3_nt: TGTGCCAGCAGTTTTCTAGCGGGAGGGCGAAAAGAGACCCAGTACTTC

v_call: TRBV30
d_call: .
j_call: TRBJ1-2
clone_size: once
cdr3_length: 13
cdr3_aa: CAWSVGGWYGYTF
cdr3_nt: TGTGCCTGGAGTGTAGGGGGTTGGTATGGCTACACCTTC

v_call: TRBV9
d_call: TRBD1
j_call: TRBJ1-4
clone_size: .
cdr3_length: 15
cdr3_aa: CASSPGTVSNEKLFF
cdr3_nt: TGTGCCAGCAGCCCCGGGACAGTGTCTAATGAAAAACTGTTTTTT

v_call: TRBV19
d_call: .
j_call: TRBJ1-5
clone_size: .
cdr3_length: 13
cdr3_aa: CASSYGTHQPQHF
cdr3_nt: TGTGCCAGTAGTTACGGGACGCATCAGCCCCAGCATTTT

v_call: TRBV7-6
d_call: .
j_call: TRBJ2-7
clone_size: .
cdr3_length: 18
cdr3_aa: CASSLGKQGRGTAYEQYF
cdr3_nt: TGTGCCAGCAGCTTAGGTAAACAGGGTCGGGGGACAGCCTACGAGCAGTACTTC

v_call: TRBV6-6
d_call: TRBD2
j_call: TRBJ2-7
clone_size: .
cdr3_length: 14
cdr3_aa: CASSQAGVFYEQYF
cdr3_nt: TGTGCCAGCAGCCAAGCGGGAGTTTTCTACGAGCAGTACTTC

v_call: TRBV11-2
d_call: .
j_call: TRBJ1-5
clone_size: .
cdr3_length: 13
cdr3_aa: CASSLRGNQPQHF
cdr3_nt: TGTGCCAGCAGCTTAAGGGGGAATCAGCCCCAGCATTTT

v_call: TRBV28
d_call: .
j_call: TRBJ2-2
clone_size: .
cdr3_length: 15
cdr3_aa: CASSSRDLNTGELFF
cdr3_nt: TGTGCCAGCAGTTCCCGGGACTTGAACACCGGGGAGCTGTTTTTT

v_call: TRBV4-1
d_call: .
j_call: TRBJ1-5
clone_size: .
cdr3_length: 16
cdr3_aa: CASSQDSTGGNQPQHF
cdr3_nt: TGCGCCAGCAGCCAGGACTCAACGGGAGGCAATCAGCCCCAGCATTTT

v_call: TRBV19
d_call: .
j_call: TRBJ1-6
clone_size: .
cdr3_length: 17
cdr3_aa: CASSKSLQGTYNSPLHF
cdr3_nt: TGTGCCAGTAGTAAGAGCCTACAGGGAACCTATAATTCACCCCTCCACTTT